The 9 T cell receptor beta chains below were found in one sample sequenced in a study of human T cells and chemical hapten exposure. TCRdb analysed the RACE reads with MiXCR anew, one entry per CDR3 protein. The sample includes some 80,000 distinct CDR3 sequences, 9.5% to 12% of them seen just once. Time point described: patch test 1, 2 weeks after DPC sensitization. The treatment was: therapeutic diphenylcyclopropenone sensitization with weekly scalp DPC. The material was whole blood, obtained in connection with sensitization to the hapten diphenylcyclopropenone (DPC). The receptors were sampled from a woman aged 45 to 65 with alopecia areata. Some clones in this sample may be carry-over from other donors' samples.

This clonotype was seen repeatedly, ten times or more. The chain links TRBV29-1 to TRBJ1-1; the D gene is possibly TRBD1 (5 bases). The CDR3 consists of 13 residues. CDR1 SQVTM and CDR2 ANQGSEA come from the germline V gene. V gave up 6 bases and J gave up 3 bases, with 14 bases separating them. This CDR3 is CSVIPGRHTEAFF. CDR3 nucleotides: TGCAGCGTGATACCAGGGAGGCACACTGAAGCTTTCTTT.

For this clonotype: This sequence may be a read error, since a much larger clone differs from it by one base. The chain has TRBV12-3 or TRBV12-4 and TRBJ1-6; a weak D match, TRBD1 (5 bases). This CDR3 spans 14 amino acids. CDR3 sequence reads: CPSGTGTRYSPLHF. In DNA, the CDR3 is TGTCCCAGCGGAACCGGGACCCGGTACTCACCCCTCCACTTT.

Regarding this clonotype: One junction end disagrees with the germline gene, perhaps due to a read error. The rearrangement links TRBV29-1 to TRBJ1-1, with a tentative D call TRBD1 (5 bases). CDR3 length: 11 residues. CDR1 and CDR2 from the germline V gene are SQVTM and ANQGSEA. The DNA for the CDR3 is TGCAGCCTTGAGGGGAGCACTGAAGCTTTCTTT. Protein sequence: CSLEGSTEAFF.

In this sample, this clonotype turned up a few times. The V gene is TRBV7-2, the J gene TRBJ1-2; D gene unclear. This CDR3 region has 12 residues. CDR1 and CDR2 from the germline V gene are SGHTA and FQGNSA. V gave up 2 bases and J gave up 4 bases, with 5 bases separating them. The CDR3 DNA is TGTGCCAGCAGCTTACCCACCTATGGCTACACCTTC. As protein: CASSLPTYGYTF.

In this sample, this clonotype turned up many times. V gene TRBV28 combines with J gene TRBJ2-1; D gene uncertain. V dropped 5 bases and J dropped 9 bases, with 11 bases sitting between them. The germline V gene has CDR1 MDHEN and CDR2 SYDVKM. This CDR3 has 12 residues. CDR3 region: CASSPPIAEQFF. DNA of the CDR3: TGTGCCAGCAGTCCTCCAATCGCTGAGCAGTTCTTC.

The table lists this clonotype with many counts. The CDR3 coding sequence is TGTGCCAGCAGCTTAGATGGGACTAGTTACAATGAGCAGTTCTTC. It is translated as CASSLDGTSYNEQFF. The V gene is TRBV7-2, the J gene TRBJ2-1; 8 bases fit TRBD2. Germline CDR1 and CDR2: SGHTA and FQGNSA. J was trimmed by 4 bases and V by 1 base; bases with no gene match: 3. The CDR3 is 15 amino acids.

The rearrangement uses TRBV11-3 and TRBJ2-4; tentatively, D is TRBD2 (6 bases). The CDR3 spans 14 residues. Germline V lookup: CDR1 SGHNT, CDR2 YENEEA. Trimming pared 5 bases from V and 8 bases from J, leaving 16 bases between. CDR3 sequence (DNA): TGTGCCAGCAGCGGTGGGTTTAGGAGGGACATTCAGTACTTC. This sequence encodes CASSGGFRRDIQYF.

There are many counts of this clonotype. The CDR3 sequence: CASSRVDTQYF. The DNA for the CDR3 is TGTGCCAGCTCGCGGGTGGATACGCAGTATTTT. This sequence joins TRBV6-2 or TRBV6-3 and TRBJ2-3; possibly TRBD2 for D (5 bases). CDR1 and CDR2 (germline): MNHEY, SVGEGT. CDR3 size: 11 residues. The germline V and J ends were trimmed by 8 bases and 6 bases, with 9 bases remaining between them.

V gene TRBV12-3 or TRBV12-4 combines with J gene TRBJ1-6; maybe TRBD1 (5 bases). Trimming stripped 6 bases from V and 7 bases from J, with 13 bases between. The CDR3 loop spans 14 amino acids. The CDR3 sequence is CASSLLQGNSPLHF. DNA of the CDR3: TGTGCCAGCAGCCTCCTGCAGGGCAATTCACCCCTCCACTTT.